This entry lists 27 T cell receptor beta chains sequenced from one sample in a study of shared clonotypes between healthy human individuals. The assay was immunoSEQ multiplex PCR, and TCRdb's table has in-frame clones only and misses some. The data contain 2 million or so clones, roughly 94% of them singletons. The naive CD8 subset, CD45RO-negative cells positively selected for CCR7, excluded terminally differentiated effector memory CD45RA+ cells. The sequencing input was naive CD8+ T cells sorted from blood. Receptors originate from a young man in good health.

The table lists this clone with a count of one. The J gene is TRBJ1-6, the V gene TRBV9, with TRBD1 matching over 7 bases. The CDR3 contains 17 residues. V dropped 4 bases and J dropped 1; count of bases not matched to a gene: 8. CDR1 and CDR2 (germline): SGDLS, YYNGEE. CDR3 sequence reads: CASSPTAGGSYNSPLHF. The CDR3, as DNA: TGTGCCAGCAGCCCAACCGCAGGGGGATCCTATAATTCACCCCTCCACTTT.

The chain employs TRBV7-9 and TRBJ2-7; D unclear. The CDR3 contains 16 residues. V lost 1 base and J 0 bases, leaving 13 bases between the germline ends. From germline, CDR1 is SEHNR and CDR2 FQNEAQ (reference sequence). CDR3: CASSLDLTVPSYEQYF. The CDR3, as DNA: TGTGCCAGCAGCTTAGACCTCACGGTGCCCTCCTACGAGCAGTACTTC.

In DNA form, the CDR3 reads TGTGCCAGCAGCCTAGACACAGGGTCGGCCCTCGGAGAGCAGTACTTC. The encoded protein is CASSLDTGSALGEQYF. V gene TRBV13 combines with J gene TRBJ2-7; the D gene is possibly TRBD1 (6 bases). Germline values: CDR1 PRHDT, CDR2 FYEKMQ (reference sequence). Trimming cost V 5 bases and J 7 bases, with 24 bases left between them. CDR3 length: 16 residues.

This chain joins TRBV9 and TRBJ2-7, with D perhaps matching TRBD2 (5 bases). The CDR3 sequence is 15 residues long. The V gene's germline CDR1 is SGDLS and CDR2 YYNGEE. Trimming shortened V by 0 bases and J by 3 bases, and 13 bases separated the two germline ends. This chain's CDR3 is CASSVESADFYEQYF. The DNA for the CDR3 is TGTGCCAGCAGCGTAGAGTCCGCGGACTTCTACGAGCAGTACTTC.

This CDR3 is CASRPRTVSNQPQHF. CDR3 coding DNA: TGTGCCAGCAGACCCCGGACGGTTAGCAATCAGCCCCAGCATTTT. The V and J genes are TRBV6-5 and TRBJ1-5; D is unclear. Germline CDR1 MNHEY, CDR2 SVGAGI. V was clipped by 6 bases and J by 0 bases, with 12 bases between them. This CDR3 has 15 amino acids.

The chain joins TRBV28 to TRBJ1-4, with 10 bases fitting TRBD1. Germline V gives CDR1 MDHEN, CDR2 SYDVKM. V lost 6 bases, J lost 0 bases, and 10 bases stayed unmatched. The CDR3 length is 18 residues. DNA of the CDR3: TGTGCCAGCAGCCCGGGACAGGGGAAGAGCCCAACTAATGAAAAACTGTTTTTT. Residues: CASSPGQGKSPTNEKLFF.

The chain links TRBV7-9 to TRBJ2-5; 10 bases are a match to TRBD2. The CDR3 runs to 15 residues. Germline-derived CDR1 and CDR2 are SEHNR and FQNEAQ (reference sequence). With V trimmed by 3 bases and J by 4 bases, 5 bases remained unmatched. The CDR3 bases are TGTGCCAGCAGCTTGGCTAGCGGGAGACGAGAGACCCAGTACTTC. Protein sequence: CASSLASGRRETQYF.

As DNA, the CDR3 is TGTGCCAGCAGCCCTAAGCCGGGGCTTGAACGCTCCTACGAGCAGTACTTC. Its translation: CASSPKPGLERSYEQYF. The gene calls are TRBV5-4 and TRBJ2-7; possibly TRBD1 or TRBD2 for D (5 bases each). Trimming removed 4 bases from V and 0 bases from J, with 20 bases in between. The CDR3 consists of 17 residues. Germline values: CDR1 SGHNT, CDR2 YYREEE (reference sequence).

This clone showed up just once. The chain combines TRBV2 with TRBJ2-5; 9 nucleotides agree with TRBD1. Gene TRBJ2-7 matches the end of the DNA better, so the J call may be wrong. CDR1 and CDR2 (germline): SNHLY, FYNNEI. This CDR3 spans 14 amino acids. This CDR3 reads CASSAGTGRDEQYF. The CDR3 DNA is TGTGCCAGCAGTGCCGGGACAGGGAGGGACGAGCAGTACTTC.

The chain has TRBV27 and TRBJ1-1, with a possible D match to TRBD1 (6 bases). The germline CDR1 and CDR2 sequences are MNHEY and SMNVEV (reference sequence). The CDR3 consists of 13 residues. Trimming shortened V by 8 bases and J by 4 bases, and 14 bases separated the two germline ends. CDR3 in amino acids: CASLAGGSTEAFF. The CDR3 coding sequence is TGTGCCAGCCTAGCCGGGGGCTCCACTGAAGCTTTCTTT.

In this sample, this clone turned up once. J is TRBJ2-7 and V is TRBV15; the D is unclear. In germline, CDR1 is LNHNV, CDR2 YYDKDF (reference sequence). V lost 0 bases and J lost 0, with 12 bases in between. The CDR3 has 16 amino acids. For the CDR3, the DNA is TGTGCCACCAGCAGAGATATCACAGAGAGCTCCTACGAGCAGTACTTC. Protein sequence: CATSRDITESSYEQYF.

The rearrangement links TRBV28 to TRBJ2-5; D assignment may be TRBD1 or TRBD2 (7 bases each). Trimming stripped 7 bases from V and 5 bases from J, with 11 bases between. CDR3 length: 12 residues. Per the germline V gene, CDR1 is MDHEN and CDR2 is SYDVKM. CDR3 DNA sequence: TGTGCCAGCAATCAGGGGGGGGAGACCCAGTACTTC. This translates into CASNQGGETQYF. Full variable domain (outside the CDR3, taken from reference TRBV28 and TRBJ2-5): DVKVTQSSRYLVKRTGEKVFLECVQDMDHENMFWYRQDPGLGLRLIYFSYDVKMKEKGDIPEGYSVSREKKERFSLILESASTNQTSMYLCASNQGGETQYFGPGTRLLVL.

The chain employs TRBV13 and TRBJ2-3, with a weak D call TRBD1 (6 bases). From germline, CDR1 is PRHDT and CDR2 FYEKMQ (reference sequence). V gave up 6 bases and J gave up 1 base, with 11 bases separating them. CDR3 length: 14 amino acids. CDR3: CASRTAGGTDTQYF. DNA for the CDR3: TGTGCCAGCAGAACCGCAGGGGGCACAGATACGCAGTATTTT.

This chain connects TRBV19 to TRBJ2-1; D is ambiguous. The CDR3 extends over 11 amino acids. Trimming shortened V by 2 bases and J by 8 bases, and 4 bases separated the two germline ends. Germline values: CDR1 LNHDA, CDR2 SQIVND (reference sequence). The CDR3 loop reads CASSISDEQFF. The DNA of the CDR3 is TGTGCCAGTAGTATAAGCGATGAGCAGTTCTTC.

The V call is TRBV19, the J call TRBJ1-2, with D perhaps matching TRBD1 (5 bases). The germline V gene encodes CDR1 LNHDA and CDR2 SQIVND (reference sequence). The CDR3 covers 13 residues. V lost 11 bases to trimming and J lost 7 bases, with 20 bases between them. The CDR3 loop is CAAKRRGHAGYTF. CDR3 DNA sequence: TGTGCCGCGAAACGGCGAGGACATGCTGGCTACACCTTC.

This rearrangement joins TRBV23-1 to TRBJ1-3; D ambiguous. TRBV23-1 falls under the ORF class, with uncertain function. The ends were cut back, 8 bases at V and 0 bases at J, with 5 bases in the middle. The length of the CDR3 is 12 residues. DNA of the CDR3: TGCGCCAGCTGGACCTCTGGAAACACCATATATTTT. It specifies CASWTSGNTIYF.

Note on this clone: The same CDR3 can be traced to other DNA sequences in this sample. This chain connects TRBV6-5 to TRBJ2-7, with D unclear. V was pared by 0 bases and J by 2 bases, with 8 bases between. Looked up from germline, CDR1 is MNHEY and CDR2 is SVGAGI. CDR3 length equals 14 residues. CDR3 loop: CASSYSGAPYEQYF. The DNA of the CDR3 is TGTGCCAGCAGTTACTCCGGCGCCCCCTACGAGCAGTACTTC.

The gene calls are TRBV27 and TRBJ1-2, with D perhaps TRBD1 (6 bases). The V gene lost 5 bases and the J gene lost 2 bases, with 18 bases spanning the gap. This CDR3 has 16 residues. CDR1 is MNHEY and CDR2 is SMNVEV in the germline V gene (reference sequence). In DNA form, the CDR3 reads TGTGCCAGCAGTCCCCTAATAGGGGGTGGCAACTATGGCTACACCTTC. This gives the protein CASSPLIGGGNYGYTF.

The chain has TRBV5-1 and TRBJ2-3; TRBD2 matches 11 bases. The germline gives CDR1 SGHRS, CDR2 YFSETQ. This CDR3 region has 17 residues. With V trimmed by 4 bases and J by 4 bases, 11 bases remained unmatched. The CDR3 sequence is CASSLATSGGFPDTQYF. CDR3 DNA sequence: TGCGCCAGCAGCCTGGCCACTAGCGGGGGTTTTCCAGATACGCAGTATTTT. The variable domain in full, with the rest retrieved from reference TRBV5-1 and TRBJ2-3, is KAGVTQTPRYLIKTRGQQVTLSCSPISGHRSVSWYQQTPGQGLQFLFEYFSETQRNKGNFPGRFSGRQFSNSRSEMNVSTLELGDSALYLCASSLATSGGFPDTQYFGPGTRLTVL.

This chain uses TRBV11-2 with TRBJ2-1, with TRBD2 identical over 13 bases. The CDR3 is 18 residues long. Germline V lookup: CDR1 SGHAT, CDR2 FQNNGV. The V and J ends lost 0 bases and 7 bases, in that order; junction bases with no gene match: 9. The chain's CDR3 is CASSLDELTSGGRNEQFF. CDR3 nucleotides: TGTGCCAGCAGCTTAGATGAGTTGACTAGCGGGGGGCGGAATGAGCAGTTCTTC.

The chain has TRBV6-6 and TRBJ1-1; TRBD1 agrees at 7 bases. CDR1 is MNHNY and CDR2 is SVGAGI in the germline V gene (reference sequence). This CDR3 contains 14 residues. Unmatched junction bases numbered 3, after V lost 3 bases and J lost 2 bases. CDR3 in amino acids: CASSYGQANTEAFF. The CDR3 nucleotides are TGTGCCAGCAGTTATGGACAGGCCAACACTGAAGCTTTCTTT.

There are a few counts of this clone. This chain links TRBV27 with TRBJ1-6, with D tentatively TRBD1 (6 bases). The CDR3 has 14 residues. Germline V lookup: CDR1 MNHEY, CDR2 SMNVEV (reference sequence). V was shortened by 7 bases and J by 6 bases, with 13 bases between the two germline ends. The CDR3 reads CASTQTGGNSPLHF. CDR3 DNA sequence: TGTGCCAGCACCCAGACAGGTGGTAATTCACCCCTCCACTTT.

Details on this clone: Additional DNA sequences in this sample encode the identical CDR3. This chain connects TRBV5-1 to TRBJ2-1, with 9 positions matching TRBD2. Unmatched junction bases numbered 9, after V lost 4 bases and J lost 4 bases. The CDR3 runs to 16 residues. Germline-derived CDR1 and CDR2 are SGHRS and YFSETQ. CDR3 DNA sequence: TGCGCCAGCAGCCCTCCAGCGGGAGGCCCTTACAATGAGCAGTTCTTC. This gives the protein CASSPPAGGPYNEQFF. The whole variable domain, filled in from reference TRBV5-1 and TRBJ2-1, reads KAGVTQTPRYLIKTRGQQVTLSCSPISGHRSVSWYQQTPGQGLQFLFEYFSETQRNKGNFPGRFSGRQFSNSRSEMNVSTLELGDSALYLCASSPPAGGPYNEQFFGPGTRLTVL.

CDR3 coding DNA: TGTGCCAGCAGTTACGGGTTTGAAGCTTTCTTT. This gives the protein CASSYGFEAFF. The chain combines TRBV6-6 with TRBJ1-1, with D hard to call. CDR3 length: 11 residues. Germline V lookup: CDR1 MNHNY, CDR2 SVGAGI (reference sequence). V dropped 2 bases and J dropped 7 bases, with 5 bases sitting between them.

The CDR3 DNA reads as TGCGCCAGCAGTGAGTCCAGGGTCTGGACGGAAGCTTTCTTT. Its translation: CASSESRVWTEAFF. The chain couples TRBV10-1 to TRBJ1-1, with D possibly matching TRBD1 (5 bases). CDR1 is WNHNN and CDR2 is SYGVQD in the germline V gene (reference sequence). The CDR3 covers 14 residues. Trimming stripped 0 bases from V and 8 bases from J, with 13 bases between.

This clone was counted a few times. The gene calls are TRBV27 and TRBJ1-5; D perhaps matches TRBD1 (5 bases). The V end was cut by 4 bases, the J end by 5 bases, with 12 bases between. Germline CDR1 MNHEY, CDR2 SMNVEV (reference sequence). The CDR3 has 14 amino acids. The CDR3 sequence is CASSSRDVDQPQHF. The CDR3 nucleotides read TGTGCCAGCAGTTCCCGGGACGTAGATCAGCCCCAGCATTTT.

The chain is built from TRBV5-5 and TRBJ2-3; TRBD2 aligns across 11 bases. Germline V gives CDR1 SGHKS, CDR2 YYEKEE (reference sequence). V trimming: 2 bases; J trimming: 1 base; junction bases outside the gene matches: 6. The CDR3 is 17 residues long. The CDR3 DNA follows: TGTGCCAGCAGCTTTGGCCTAGCGGGGGGACGCACAGATACGCAGTATTTT. It specifies CASSFGLAGGRTDTQYF.